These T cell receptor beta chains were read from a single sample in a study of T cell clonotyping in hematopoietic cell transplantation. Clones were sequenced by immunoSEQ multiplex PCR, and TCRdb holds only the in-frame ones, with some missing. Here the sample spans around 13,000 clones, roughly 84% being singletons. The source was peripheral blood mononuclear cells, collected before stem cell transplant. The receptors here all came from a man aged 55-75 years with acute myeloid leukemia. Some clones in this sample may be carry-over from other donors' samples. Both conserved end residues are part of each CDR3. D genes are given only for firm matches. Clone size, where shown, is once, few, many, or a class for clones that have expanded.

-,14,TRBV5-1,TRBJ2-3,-,CASSLSPSSDTQYF,TGCGCCAGCAGCTTAAGCCCGTCCTCAGATACGCAGTATTTT
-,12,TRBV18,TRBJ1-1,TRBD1,CASSQDRANAFF,TGTGCCAGCTCACAGGACAGGGCGAACGCTTTCTTT
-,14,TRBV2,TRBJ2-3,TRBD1,CASSAGGWADTQYF,TGTGCCAGCAGTGCAGGGGGCTGGGCAGATACGCAGTATTTT
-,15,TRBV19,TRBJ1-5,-,CASSHQGDLYQPQHF,TGTGCCAGTAGTCATCAGGGAGACCTCTATCAGCCCCAGCATTTT
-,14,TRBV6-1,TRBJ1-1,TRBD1,CASSGETGQAEAFF,TGTGCCAGCAGTGGAGAAACGGGACAGGCTGAAGCTTTCTTT
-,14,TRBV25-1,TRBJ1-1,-,CASSDIRGNTEAFF,TGTGCCAGCAGTGACATCAGGGGAAACACTGAAGCTTTCTTT
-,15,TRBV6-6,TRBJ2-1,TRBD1,CASSRRGQDYNEQFF,TGTGCCAGCAGCCGACGAGGACAGGACTACAATGAGCAGTTCTTC
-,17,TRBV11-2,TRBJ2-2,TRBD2,CASSLGGPGGRTGELFF,TGTGCCAGCAGCTTAGGGGGTCCGGGAGGGAGGACCGGGGAGCTGTTTTTT
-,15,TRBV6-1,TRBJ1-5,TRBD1,CASSEQGGRGAAQHF,TGTGCCAGCAGTGAACAAGGGGGCCGGGGCGCGGCCCAGCATTTT
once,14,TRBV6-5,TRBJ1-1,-,CASRPQGGIAEAFF,TGTGCCAGCAGGCCCCAGGGAGGGATCGCTGAAGCTTTCTTT